Listed here are 18 T cell receptor beta chains from one sample, sequenced in a study of glioma-infiltrating T cells. Amplification of TCR alpha and beta CDR3 regions from RNA used iRepertoire nested multiplex PCR. One entry per CDR3 protein, called by TCRdb with MiXCR from the multiplex PCR reads. The data contain under 200,000 distinct CDR3 sequences, over 25% of them singletons. The sequenced sample consisted of glioma tissue, nonneoplastic brain tissue, or PBMCs (not recorded which). The receptor source for this set is a human donor with low-grade glioma or glioblastoma, undergoing nonglioma brain surgery, or in good health (not recorded which).

On this clonotype: Its ends do not fully match the called genes, so a read error is possible. CDR3 region: CIVDRAGETQYF. In DNA, the CDR3 is TGCATCGTTGACAGGGCTGGGGAGACCCAGTACTTC. The chain joins TRBV29-1 to TRBJ2-5; 7 bases are shared with TRBD1. CDR1 and CDR2 (germline): SQVTM, ANQGSEA. The CDR3 length is 12 residues.

Comments on this clonotype: Since a much larger clone is just one base distant, this may be a read error. The chain uses TRBV7-9 and TRBJ1-2, with D hard to call. Germline-derived CDR1 and CDR2 are SEHNR and FQNEAQ (reference sequence). This CDR3 has 14 amino acids. V was clipped by 1 base and J by 9 bases, with 15 bases between them. CDR3 protein: CASSLVPGEDCYTF. The CDR3 DNA sequence: TGTGCCAGCAGCTTAGTTCCTGGGGAGGATTGCTACACCTTC.

Notes on this clonotype: A junction boundary mismatches the germline segment, possibly from a read error. V gene TRBV7-2 combines with J gene TRBJ1-2, with D unresolved. The germline V gene encodes CDR1 SGHTA and CDR2 FQGNSA. The CDR3 has 13 amino acids. The CDR3, as DNA: TGTGCCAGCAGCTTGGGTGGCAACTATTGCTACACCTTC. Translated, it gives CASSLGGNYCYTF.

The table lists this clonotype with a few counts. The rearrangement links TRBV19 to TRBJ2-4; 7 positions agree with TRBD1. Germline assignment: CDR1 LNHDA and CDR2 SQIVND (reference sequence). The V and J ends lost 9 bases and 8 bases, in that order; junction bases with no gene match: 7. The CDR3 totals 12 residues. The CDR3 DNA reads TGTGCCAGCAGGGGGTGGGGAGACATTCAGTACTTC. It is translated as CASRGWGDIQYF.

This clonotype has at least ten counts. The rearrangement links TRBV7-9 to TRBJ1-2; D is possibly TRBD1 (5 bases). V gave up 11 bases and J gave up 2 bases, with 9 bases separating them. CDR1 and CDR2 from the germline V gene are SEHNR and FQNEAQ (reference sequence). CDR3 size: 11 residues. DNA for the CDR3: TGTGCCTGGGGCGGGAACTATGGCTACACCTTC. Amino acid sequence: CAWGGNYGYTF.

Many counts were recorded for this clonotype. The chain joins TRBV6-2 or TRBV6-3 to TRBJ1-1, with a weak D call TRBD1 (6 bases). V was shortened by 0 bases and J by 4 bases, with 27 bases between the two germline ends. Germline V gene sequence: CDR1 MNHEY, CDR2 SVGEGT. This CDR3 has 20 amino acids. The chain's CDR3 is CASSYSILRGFGGHPTEAFF. CDR3 coding DNA: TGTGCCAGCAGTTACTCGATTCTTAGGGGTTTCGGGGGACACCCCACTGAAGCTTTCTTT.

Points on this clonotype: A clone one base away is much larger, so this may be a read error. The V gene is TRBV14, the J gene TRBJ2-7; 7 bases match TRBD1. The CDR3 loop spans 14 amino acids. Germline V lookup: CDR1 SGHDN, CDR2 FVKESK. The CDR3 sequence is CSSSRRGNYYEQYF. CDR3 nucleotides: TGTTCCAGCAGCCGCAGGGGGAATTACTACGAGCAGTACTTC.

On this clonotype: It may be a read error: a sequence one base away is much more abundant. The chain recombines TRBV19 with TRBJ2-3; D might be TRBD2 (6 bases). This CDR3 region has 15 residues. Germline-derived CDR1 and CDR2 are LNHDA and SQIVND (reference sequence). CDR3 sequence reads: CASKGTALSRDTQYF. As DNA, the CDR3 is TGTGCCAGTAAGGGGACTGCCCTTAGCAGAGATACGCAGTATTTT.

Details on this clonotype: Being one base from a much bigger clone, this may be a read error. V and J are TRBV5-1 and TRBJ1-1; D remains unclear. V lost 1 base and J lost 10, with 8 bases in between. This CDR3 is built from 11 residues. CDR1 SGHRS and CDR2 YFSETQ come from the germline V gene. The CDR3 bases are TGCGCCAGCAGCTTGCAGTGGGTAGCTTTCTTT. It translates to CASSLQWVAFF.

This clonotype occurred many times. This rearrangement joins TRBV20-1 to TRBJ2-1; weak D call: TRBD1 (6 bases). The CDR3 totals 12 residues. Germline V CDR1 and CDR2: DFQATT, SNEGSKA (reference sequence). V dropped 6 bases and J dropped 9 bases, with 15 bases sitting between them. The CDR3 coding sequence is TGCAGTGCCCAGCTCGAGGACAGTGAGCAGTTCTTC. Translation gives CSAQLEDSEQFF.

As regards this clonotype: A read error may be the cause here, since a much bigger clone is one base away. The chain is built from TRBV3-1 and TRBJ2-3; TRBD2 might be the D (6 bases). Germline CDR1 reads LGHDT; CDR2 reads YNNKEL (reference sequence). This CDR3 has 16 amino acids. Here the CDR3 reads CASSPISGVSKDTQYF. The DNA for the CDR3 is TGTGCCAGCAGCCCCATATCGGGAGTCAGCAAAGATACGCAGTATTTT.

This clonotype was seen many times. The chain combines TRBV19 with TRBJ2-1; D possibly corresponds to TRBD2 (6 bases). V was pared by 1 base and J by 7 bases, with 14 bases between. CDR1 LNHDA and CDR2 SQIVND come from the germline V gene (reference sequence). This CDR3 region has 15 residues. CDR3 nucleotide sequence: TGTGCCAGTAGTATAGGGCGCGGGGAGGAGAATGAGCAGTTCTTC. Its translation: CASSIGRGEENEQFF.

Comments on this clonotype: This could be a read error, since a much larger clone is one nucleotide away. The chain links TRBV2 to TRBJ1-2, with TRBD1 identical over 8 bases. Trimming at V came to 4 bases and at J to 9 bases, leaving 10 bases not matched to a gene. The germline CDR1 and CDR2 sequences are SNHLY and FYNNEI. The CDR3 is 14 residues long. The CDR3, as DNA: TGTGCCAGCAGTGTCCGGCAGGGGGCAGGGCGCTACACCTTC. This sequence encodes CASSVRQGAGRYTF.

On this clonotype itself: A read error may explain this, as a much larger clone is one base away. The chain has TRBV29-1 and TRBJ2-7; D could derive from TRBD1 or TRBD2 (5 bases each). CDR3 length: 13 amino acids. Germline values: CDR1 SQVTM, CDR2 ANQGSEA. The DNA of the CDR3 is TGCAGCGTTGAGACCGGGACGCCCTACGAGCAGTCCTTC. Amino acid sequence: CSVETGTPYEQSF.

This clonotype was seen repeatedly, ten times or more. The rearrangement joins TRBV7-9 to TRBJ2-7; the D gene is possibly TRBD2 (5 bases). In germline, CDR1 is SEHNR, CDR2 FQNEAQ (reference sequence). Trimming left V 5 bases short and J 6 bases short, with 11 bases between. CDR3 size: 12 residues. The DNA for the CDR3 is TGTGCCAGCAGCCCTAGCTACGGCGAGCAGTACTTC. This translates into CASSPSYGEQYF.

Ten or more counts support this clonotype. The chain has TRBV7-2 and TRBJ2-3; D might be TRBD2 (6 bases). Germline V gives CDR1 SGHTA, CDR2 FQGNSA. Trimming removed 6 bases from V and 2 bases from J, with 18 bases in between. The CDR3 is 16 residues long. CDR3 in amino acids: CASSQRPGTFTDTQYF. The CDR3 DNA reads as TGTGCCAGCAGTCAACGCCCCGGGACTTTCACAGATACGCAGTATTTT.

This clonotype was seen many times. The CDR3 sequence is CASSGTAQGTQYF. The CDR3 nucleotides are TGTGCCAGCAGCGGGACAGCACAGGGGACCCAGTACTTC. V and J are TRBV7-2 and TRBJ2-5, with 7 bases matching TRBD1. This CDR3 has 13 residues. The V gene's germline CDR1 is SGHTA and CDR2 FQGNSA. The V segment lost 5 bases and the J segment 7 bases; nucleotides outside the gene matches: 7.

This clonotype was counted ten times or more. This rearrangement joins TRBV7-2 to TRBJ2-7, with D unresolved. Trimming cost V 3 bases and J 3 bases, with 15 bases left between them. The CDR3 is made up of 15 amino acids. Germline V gene sequence: CDR1 SGHTA, CDR2 FQGNSA. The CDR3 reads CASSFLASFRYEQYF. As DNA, the CDR3 is TGTGCCAGCAGCTTCCTTGCCTCTTTCCGCTACGAGCAGTACTTC.